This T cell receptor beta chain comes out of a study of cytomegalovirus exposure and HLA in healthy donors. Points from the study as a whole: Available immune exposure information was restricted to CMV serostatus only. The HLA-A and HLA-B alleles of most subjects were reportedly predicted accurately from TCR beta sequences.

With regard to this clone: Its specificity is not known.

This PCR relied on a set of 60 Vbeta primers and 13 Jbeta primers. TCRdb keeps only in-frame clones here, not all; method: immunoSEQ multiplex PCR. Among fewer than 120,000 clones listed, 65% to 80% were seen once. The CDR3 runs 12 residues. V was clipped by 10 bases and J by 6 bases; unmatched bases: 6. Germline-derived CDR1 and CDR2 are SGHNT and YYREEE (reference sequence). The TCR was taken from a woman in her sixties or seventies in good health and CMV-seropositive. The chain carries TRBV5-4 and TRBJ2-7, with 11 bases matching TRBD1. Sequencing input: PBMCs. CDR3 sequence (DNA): TGTGCCGTTCGGGGACAGGGGGTCGAGCAGTACTTC. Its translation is CAVRGQGVEQYF.